The clone carrying this TCR beta chain has a single count. Its target is unknown. A junction end diverges from the germline sequence, so it may reflect a read error. Starting material of 400 to 600 ng total RNA yielded TCR beta cDNA via a constant-region primer. The TCR beta library was amplified through three nested multiplex PCR rounds in a modified ARM-PCR procedure. Amplification in the first two PCR rounds was performed using TRBV1-TRBV30 forward primers and a C-beta reverse primer for around 10 cycles each. Using its own MiXCR run on the multiplex PCR reads, TCRdb lists one record per CDR3 protein. This table holds about 43,000 distinct CDR3 sequences, over 70% found once. This CDR3 is 20 amino acids long. From germline, CDR1 is LGHNA and CDR2 YSLEER. The sample comes from a study of tumor-infiltrating lymphocytes in primary liver carcinoma. For the study at large: Lesions, classed as T1-T3 N0M0, spanned roughly 4.2 to 11 cm across.

Co-extracted RNA and DNA came from about 19-30 mg of unsorted bulk tissue. Findings and limits, study-wide: Paired tumor-adjacent and tumor-blood samples overlapped less than tumor region pairs did. A fraction of only about 7-25% of top clones appeared in all five tumor regions.

The sample was liver tumor tissue from sampling region 2. Subset described: tumor region T2, inferior pole. V gene TRBV4-3 combines with J gene TRBJ2-3, with 12 bases identical to TRBD2. The source is a man in his forties with primary liver carcinoma and hepatitis B virus infection. In DNA form, the CDR3 reads TGCGCCAGCAGCCAAGATCTCCCCTCCGAGACTAGCGGGAGAGCAGATGCGCAGTATTTT. Its protein product is CASSQDLPSETSGRADAQYF.